Presented here are 24 T cell receptor beta chains from one specimen sequenced in a study of response to subunit inactivated influenza vaccine (dated by TCRdb to the late 2010s). Libraries came from RT-PCR. The reads were generated on an Illumina HiSeq 2500. TCRdb itself trimmed the public reads at Q25 with fastp, ran MiXCR and retained productive beta chains. Every distinct CDR3 protein forms one entry, paired with its most common genes and DNA. In this sample the table shows 250,000 to 350,000 distinct CDR3 sequences, 20% to 25% of which occur a single time. The leading ten clones occupy about 9.4% of the sample. The sample here was PBMCs from blood, taken 21 months after vaccination. The receptors stem from a man aged 45 to 75 who received an inactivated influenza vaccine. Donor details come from another sample of the same person, matched by shared clones.

Only a few counts were recorded for this clonotype. The gene calls are TRBV4-3 and TRBJ2-4; the match to TRBD2 covers 8 bases. The CDR3 consists of 13 residues. Germline CDR1 reads LGHNA; CDR2 reads YSLEER. J gave up 9 bases and V 5 bases, and 6 bases lay outside the gene matches. The CDR3 bases are TGCGCCAGCAGCTCAGAGCGGGGGACCATTCAGTACTTC. It encodes CASSSERGTIQYF.

This clonotype has just a few counts. CDR3 protein: CASSVRFPGPQHF. DNA for the CDR3: TGTGCCAGCAGCGTCAGGTTTCCAGGGCCCCAGCATTTT. This chain links TRBV7-8 with TRBJ1-5, with D unresolved. CDR3 length: 13 amino acids. Trimming removed 5 bases at V and 9 bases at J, with 14 bases between. Germline V gives CDR1 SGHVS, CDR2 FQNEAQ.

This clonotype was seen ten or more times. The CDR3 is CASSYSGRGNYGYTF. The CDR3 nucleotides are TGTGCCAGCAGTTACTCGGGCAGGGGTAACTATGGCTACACCTTC. V and J are TRBV6-5 and TRBJ1-2; perhaps TRBD1 as D (6 bases). CDR1 and CDR2 from the germline V gene are MNHEY and SVGAGI. The CDR3 has 15 residues. Deletions cut 0 bases from V and 1 base from J, with 9 bases between.

The chain couples TRBV29-1 to TRBJ1-2; 8 bases agree with TRBD1. CDR1 is SQVTM and CDR2 is ANQGSEA in the germline V gene. V was pared by 6 bases and J by 6 bases, with 3 bases of the junction left unmatched. The CDR3 spans 11 residues. DNA for the CDR3: TGCAGCGTCTCGACAGGGGATGGCTACACCTTC. Protein sequence: CSVSTGDGYTF.

This clonotype was seen a few times. CDR3 residues: CASSQGELEQYF. CDR3 DNA sequence: TGTGCCAGCAGCCAAGGGGAACTCGAGCAGTACTTC. V and J are TRBV4-2 and TRBJ2-7; D remains ambiguous. V was trimmed by 1 base and J by 6 bases, leaving 7 bases between them. CDR1 LGHNA and CDR2 YNFKEQ come from the germline V gene. The CDR3 is made up of 12 amino acids.

The CDR3 spells CASSFGGDYNEQFF. DNA for the CDR3: TGTGCCAGCAGTTTCGGGGGGGACTACAATGAGCAGTTCTTC. The chain joins TRBV12-3 or TRBV12-4 to TRBJ2-1; 8 bases align to TRBD2. The CDR3 length is 14 residues. The V and J ends lost 3 bases and 3 bases, in that order; junction bases with no gene match: 1.

The V gene is TRBV4-1, the J gene TRBJ1-4; D is perhaps TRBD1 (5 bases). This CDR3 region has 15 residues. Germline CDR1 MGHRA, CDR2 YSYEKL. With 4 bases removed from V and 4 bases from J, the gap between germline ends came to 13 bases. CDR3 coding DNA: TGCGCCAGCAGCCCCCTTGGGGGAGGTAATGAAAAACTGTTTTTT. Translating gives CASSPLGGGNEKLFF.

About this clonotype: Germline and junction disagree at one end, which may indicate a read error. The CDR3, as DNA: TGCGCCAGCACAGACGTCGGGGGAAGTAGGAATGAGCAGTTATTC. Translation gives CASTDVGGSRNEQLF. V and J are TRBV5-1 and TRBJ2-1; perhaps TRBD2 as D (6 bases). The CDR3 extends over 15 amino acids. The V gene's germline CDR1 is SGHRS and CDR2 YFSETQ.

J is TRBJ2-7 and V is TRBV20-1; no definite D call. The CDR3 is 14 residues long. In germline, CDR1 is DFQATT, CDR2 SNEGSKA (reference sequence). V gave up 5 bases and J gave up 0 bases, with 14 bases separating them. The CDR3 loop reads CSAQPTAFSYEQYF. CDR3 nucleotide sequence: TGCAGTGCTCAACCCACAGCGTTCTCCTACGAGCAGTACTTC.

The chain joins TRBV14 to TRBJ1-1, with D unclear. There are 16 residues in the CDR3. Germline V gene sequence: CDR1 SGHDN, CDR2 FVKESK. Trimming took off 2 bases at V and 0 bases at J, with 13 bases between the two ends. The CDR3 region has the DNA TGTGCCAGCAGCCAATTCGGACGGGCGATGAACACTGAAGCTTTCTTT. Its translation: CASSQFGRAMNTEAFF.

The rearrangement uses TRBV10-3 and TRBJ2-3; D is undetermined. The CDR3 totals 13 residues. Germline-derived CDR1 and CDR2 are ENHRY and SYGVKD. Trimming shortened V by 10 bases and J by 2 bases, and 13 bases separated the two germline ends. CDR3 amino acids: CATALALTDTQYF. CDR3 nucleotides: TGTGCCACCGCCCTCGCGCTCACAGATACGCAGTATTTT.

A few counts support this clonotype. The chain recombines TRBV11-2 with TRBJ2-7, with D possibly TRBD1 on 6 matching bases. Germline-derived CDR1 and CDR2 are SGHAT and FQNNGV. V was cut by 0 bases and J by 6 bases, with 18 bases left in between. The CDR3 covers 16 residues. The CDR3 protein is CASSLDLVGARSEQYF. CDR3 in DNA: TGTGCCAGCAGCTTAGATCTCGTGGGGGCGAGGAGCGAGCAGTACTTC.

There are many counts of this clonotype. The gene calls are TRBV7-9 and TRBJ2-5; D might be TRBD2 (5 bases). The germline gives CDR1 SEHNR, CDR2 FQNEAQ (reference sequence). The CDR3 is 13 amino acids. The germline V and J ends were trimmed by 5 bases and 4 bases, with 11 bases remaining between them. CDR3 coding DNA: TGTGCCAGCAGCACGGGGTCGGGAGAGACCCAGTACTTC. Translated, it gives CASSTGSGETQYF. Filled out from reference TRBV7-9 and TRBJ2-5, the complete variable domain reads DTGVSQNPRHKITKRGQNVTFRCDPISEHNRLYWYRQTLGQGPEFLTYFQNEAQLEKSRLLSDRFSAERPKGSFSTLEIQRTEQGDSAMYLCASSTGSGETQYFGPGTRLLVL.

This clonotype was recorded many times. J is TRBJ1-1 and V is TRBV7-9, with D possibly matching TRBD1 (6 bases). Germline V gives CDR1 SEHNR, CDR2 FQNEAQ (reference sequence). The V gene lost 4 bases and the J gene lost 1 base, with 10 bases spanning the gap. The CDR3 loop spans 14 amino acids. CDR3 sequence: CASSSLQGNTEAFF. As DNA, the CDR3 is TGTGCCAGCAGCTCCCTACAGGGGAACACTGAAGCTTTCTTT. Variable domain in full (rest from reference TRBV7-9 and TRBJ1-1): DTGVSQNPRHKITKRGQNVTFRCDPISEHNRLYWYRQTLGQGPEFLTYFQNEAQLEKSRLLSDRFSAERPKGSFSTLEIQRTEQGDSAMYLCASSSLQGNTEAFFGQGTRLTVV.

The chain carries TRBV6-1 and TRBJ2-1; TRBD1 matches at 7 bases. Germline CDR1 reads MNHNS; CDR2 reads SASEGT. The CDR3 is 13 amino acids. Trimming removed 6 bases from V and 7 bases from J; junction bases left unmatched: 6. The CDR3 DNA is TGTGCCAGCAGCCACAGGGGAACGAATGAGCAGTTCTTC. It encodes CASSHRGTNEQFF.

The V gene is TRBV29-1, the J gene TRBJ2-7, with 10 bases matching TRBD2. Germline V gives CDR1 SQVTM, CDR2 ANQGSEA. After removal of 3 bases from V and 3 bases from J, the junction contained 5 bases not matched to a gene. The CDR3 loop spans 14 amino acids. CDR3 residues: CSVEDSGGNYEQYF. Here the CDR3 DNA reads TGCAGCGTTGAGGATAGCGGGGGGAACTACGAGCAGTACTTC.

This clonotype was counted between two and nine times. This chain joins TRBV4-2 and TRBJ1-4; D is unresolved. CDR1 is LGHNA and CDR2 is YNFKEQ in the germline V gene. The V end was cut by 1 base, the J end by 8 bases, with 17 bases between. The CDR3 runs to 16 residues. The CDR3 region is CASSQGEVTQGEKLFF. As DNA, the CDR3 is TGTGCCAGCAGCCAAGGGGAAGTTACCCAAGGGGAAAAACTGTTTTTT.

This sequence joins TRBV5-1 and TRBJ2-2, with D unclear. CDR1 is SGHRS, CDR2 YFSETQ, per germline. V was clipped by 1 base and J by 3 bases, with 13 bases between them. The CDR3 spans 16 residues. CDR3 DNA: TGCGCCAGCAGCTTGTCATGGGCATTAGACACCGGGGAGCTGTTTTTT. Encoded protein: CASSLSWALDTGELFF.

V is TRBV18 and J is TRBJ2-6; no reliable D call. The CDR3 covers 16 residues. Trimming removed 4 bases from V and 0 bases from J, with 10 bases in between. CDR1 and CDR2 from the germline V gene are KGHSH and LQKENI. CDR3 nucleotides: TGTGCCAGCTCACGGAACTGGGGCTCTGGGGCCAACGTCCTGACTTTC. It specifies CASSRNWGSGANVLTF.

The chain has TRBV6-2 or TRBV6-3 and TRBJ2-7, with D possibly matching TRBD1 (5 bases). In germline, CDR1 is MNHEY, CDR2 SVGEGT. This CDR3 contains 14 residues. V lost 4 bases, J lost 0 bases, and 10 bases lay in between. CDR3 in DNA: TGTGCCAGCAGTTGGGGCACCAGCTCCTACGAGCAGTACTTC. Its translation: CASSWGTSSYEQYF.

The J gene is TRBJ1-5, the V gene TRBV20-1; D is undetermined. There are 15 residues in the CDR3. Germline V gene lookup returns CDR1 DFQATT and CDR2 SNEGSKA (reference sequence). V lost 3 bases and J 0 bases, leaving 12 bases between the germline ends. The CDR3 DNA reads as TGCAGTGCTAGTTTACCGGACTATAGCAATCAGCCCCAGCATTTT. It specifies CSASLPDYSNQPQHF.

The chain is built from TRBV7-2 and TRBJ2-2; D gene unclear. V was pared by 8 bases and J by 5 bases, with 15 bases between. Germline CDR1 is SGHTA and CDR2 is FQGNSA. This CDR3 is 14 amino acids long. The CDR3 here is CASSMEKDTGELFF. The CDR3 nucleotides are TGTGCCAGCTCTATGGAAAAAGATACCGGGGAGCTGTTTTTT.

The rearrangement uses TRBV20-1 and TRBJ1-2, with TRBD1 identical over 7 bases. The CDR3 runs 13 residues. V dropped 4 bases and J dropped 3; count of bases not matched to a gene: 5. Germline CDR1 and CDR2: DFQATT and SNEGSKA (reference sequence). The CDR3 region has the DNA TGCAGTGCTACAGGGGGATTGGACTATGGCTACACCTTC. It codes for CSATGGLDYGYTF.

This clonotype was observed a handful of times. The chain recombines TRBV6-1 with TRBJ1-1, with unresolved D. V was cut by 5 bases and J by 7 bases, with 11 bases left in between. CDR1 and CDR2 from the germline V gene are MNHNS and SASEGT. This CDR3 region has 12 residues. The chain's CDR3 is CASSPTFLEAFF. The CDR3 DNA sequence: TGTGCCAGCAGTCCCACGTTTCTTGAAGCTTTCTTT.